This TCR beta chain appears in the sequencing data of a study of T-cell memory formation after mild COVID-19. Background on the study: TCR clusters showed largely donor specificity.

Study observations and caveats: Pre-infection memory harbored some responding clones, suggesting cross-reactive memory joined. Day 37-peaking second-wave clones had unconfirmed SARS-CoV-2 specificity.

CDR1 is SGHRS, CDR2 YFSETQ, per germline. The CDR3 is 16 amino acids. V was shortened by 0 bases and J by 4 bases, with 15 bases between the two germline ends. It was 5'RACE with constant-segment primers that produced the TCR alpha and TCR beta cDNA libraries, which carried sample barcodes and UMIs. TCRdb reanalysed the 5' RACE reads using MiXCR and keeps one entry per CDR3 protein. The sample yields under 450,000 distinct CDR3 sequences, roughly 20% seen once. This clonotype was detected only a few times. Its antigen is unidentified. This chain uses TRBV5-1 with TRBJ2-3, with TRBD2 as a possible D gene (5 bases). This TCR came from a man aged 18 to 35 who had mild COVID-19 (a few samples of this study predate the infection). Cell type and time point are not known. What was sequenced was PBMCs or a T cell subset sorted from them (not recorded which). CDR3 in amino acids: CASSLVGNRGSDTQYF. The CDR3 nucleotides are TGCGCCAGCAGCTTGGTAGGGAACCGGGGATCAGATACGCAGTATTTT.